The 9 T cell receptor beta chains below all came from one sample that was sequenced in a study of a mutant IDH1 vaccine in newly diagnosed glioma. Only in-frame clones appear in the TCRdb table, and some are missing; sequencing was by immunoSEQ multiplex PCR. This sample has approximately 92,000 clones, with about four fifths found just once. Time point: baseline, week 1 (first vaccination visit). The sample's treatment: pre-vaccination baseline after standard-of-care therapy. The sequencing here drew on PBMCs, taken from a glioma patient treated with radiotherapy, temozolomide or both. Receptors originate from a woman in her 50s with glioma.

The chain uses TRBV6-4 and TRBJ2-3; 12 bases are a match to TRBD2. CDR3 length: 19 amino acids. Germline CDR1 MRHNA, CDR2 SNTAGT. The trim removed 6 bases at V and 2 bases at J, leaving 15 bases unmatched. In DNA, the CDR3 is TGTGCCAGCAGCTCTCACCCAAAAACTAGCGGGGGGACCACAGATACGCAGTATTTT. It is translated as CASSSHPKTSGGTTDTQYF.

The genes are TRBV25-1 and TRBJ1-5; D gene uncertain. Deletions cut 6 bases from V and 4 bases from J, with 7 bases between. This CDR3 spans 12 amino acids. Germline-derived CDR1 and CDR2 are MGHDK and SYGVNS. The DNA for the CDR3 is TGTGCCAGCAGCGAAGGGAATCAGCCCCAGCATTTT. This encodes CASSEGNQPQHF.

The chain joins TRBV7-2 to TRBJ2-3; D gene ambiguous. Trimming cost V 2 bases and J 2 bases, with 20 bases left between them. In germline, CDR1 is SGHTA, CDR2 FQGNSA. This CDR3 spans 18 amino acids. The CDR3 bases are TGTGCCAGCAGCTTAAGAAGCCGGAATCGGCTCCTCACAGATACGCAGTATTTT. Protein sequence: CASSLRSRNRLLTDTQYF.

The CDR3: CSVATLLNTEAFF. Written as DNA, the CDR3 is TGCAGCGTCGCGACACTCCTGAACACTGAAGCTTTCTTT. J is TRBJ1-1 and V is TRBV29-1; D remains ambiguous. V lost 6 bases, J lost 0 bases, and 11 bases lay in between. From germline, CDR1 is SQVTM and CDR2 ANQGSEA. This CDR3 has 13 residues.

The genes are TRBV29-1 and TRBJ2-5; possibly TRBD1 or TRBD2 for D (6 bases each). The CDR3 covers 19 residues. V was shortened by 0 bases and J by 1 base, with 24 bases between the two germline ends. Looked up from germline, CDR1 is SQVTM and CDR2 is ANQGSEA. The CDR3 DNA is TGCAGCGTTGAAGATGGGGGAGGAACAGGGCAAGGGCCCCAAGAGACCCAGTACTTC. Amino acids: CSVEDGGGTGQGPQETQYF.

J is TRBJ1-4 and V is TRBV20-1, with 7 positions matching TRBD1. Germline values: CDR1 DFQATT, CDR2 SNEGSKA (reference sequence). The CDR3 covers 11 residues. J gave up 8 bases and V 5 bases, and 2 bases lay outside the gene matches. The CDR3 DNA reads TGCAGTGCTGGGACAGACGAAAAACTGTTTTTT. It specifies CSAGTDEKLFF.

The J gene is TRBJ1-2, the V gene TRBV19; D is possibly TRBD1 (5 bases). CDR1 is LNHDA and CDR2 is SQIVND in the germline V gene (reference sequence). The ends were cut back, 5 bases at V and 2 bases at J, with 6 bases in the middle. The CDR3 sequence is 12 residues long. The CDR3, as DNA: TGTGCCAGTAGTGGACAAAACTATGGCTACACCTTC. Protein product: CASSGQNYGYTF. The full variable domain, rest sourced from reference TRBV19 and TRBJ1-2, is DGGITQSPKYLFRKEGQNVTLSCEQNLNHDAMYWYRQDPGQGLRLIYYSQIVNDFQKGDIAEGYSVSREKKESFPLTVTSAQKNPTAFYLCASSGQNYGYTFGSGTRLTVV.

The V and J genes are TRBV5-6 and TRBJ2-6; D is perhaps TRBD2 (5 bases). The CDR3 spans 14 residues. Germline lookup yields CDR1 SGHDT and CDR2 YYEEEE. Trimming removed 4 bases from V and 0 bases from J, with 5 bases in between. The CDR3 nucleotides read TGTGCCAGCAGCGGGAGCTCTGGGGCCAACGTCCTGACTTTC. Protein: CASSGSSGANVLTF.

The chain employs TRBV6-1 and TRBJ1-1; D call uncertain. CDR1 and CDR2 from the germline V gene are MNHNS and SASEGT. The CDR3 has 14 residues. Between the trimmed V and J ends, which lost 4 bases and 4 bases, there was a span of 13 bases. Here the CDR3 DNA reads TGTGCCAGCAGTGGGGCAGTGACTTCCACTGAAGCTTTCTTT. Translated: CASSGAVTSTEAFF.